Listed below are T cell receptor beta chains from one sample, sequenced in a study of blood T cell repertoires in COVID-19. The assay was immunoSEQ multiplex PCR, and TCRdb's table has in-frame clones only and misses some. The sample carries around 290,000 clones, 86% recorded once. Sequenced material: peripheral blood. The receptor source for this set is a woman in her 70s with COVID-19, enrolled during active disease. Both conserved end residues are part of each CDR3. A D gene is named only where the DNA matches it firmly. The size entry is marked missing in some rows and otherwise reads once, few, many or a size class.

clone size	J gene	D gene	V gene	CDR3 DNA	CDR3 protein
-	TRBJ1-2	-	TRBV6-5	TGTGCCAGCAGTTTCTCCGGAGACTATGGCTACACCTTC	CASSFSGDYGYTF
few	TRBJ2-2	-	TRBV5-1	TGCGCCAGCAACATCGACTTATTCAACACCGGGGAGCTGTTTTTT	CASNIDLFNTGELFF
-	TRBJ2-7	-	TRBV5-1	TGCGCCAGCAGCTTTACGACAGGTCCCCGCGAGCAGTACTTC	CASSFTTGPREQYF
-	TRBJ1-2	-	TRBV28	TGTGCCAGCAGTTTATGGGCGGAAAACTATGGCTACACCTTC	CASSLWAENYGYTF
few	TRBJ2-2	-	TRBV7-2	TGTGCCAGCAGCTTTGGCTTTAACACCGGGGAGCTGTTTTTT	CASSFGFNTGELFF
-	TRBJ2-1	TRBD2	TRBV6-5	TGTGCCAGCAGTCCTAGCGGGGGGCCGTACAATGAGCAGTTCTTC	CASSPSGGPYNEQFF
-	TRBJ1-1	TRBD1	TRBV9	TGTGCCAGCAGCCCTCGACAGGGGTGGGGGACTGAAGCTTTCTTT	CASSPRQGWGTEAFF
-	TRBJ2-1	TRBD2	TRBV7-3	TGTGCCAGCAGCTTTATACTAGCGGACTACAATGAGCAGTTCTTC	CASSFILADYNEQFF
-	TRBJ1-5	-	TRBV21-1	TGTGCCAGCAGCAAGAGTCGGGGGAAGTTTGGCAATCAGCCCCAGCATTTT	CASSKSRGKFGNQPQHF
-	TRBJ2-7	TRBD2	TRBV10-2	TGCGCCAGCAGTGAGACTAGCGGGGGCCCCTACGAGCAGTACTTC	CASSETSGGPYEQYF
-	TRBJ1-5	-	TRBV27	TGTGCCAGCAGTACCTTCGACAGACAGCCCCAGCATTTT	CASSTFDRQPQHF
-	TRBJ2-5	TRBD2	TRBV6-2/TRBV6-3	TGTGCCAGCAGTTACGTGTCTAGCGGGGAGACCCAGTACTTC	CASSYVSSGETQYF
-	TRBJ1-3	TRBD1	TRBV5-6	TGTGCCAGCAGGGGGACAGACTCTGGAAACACCATATATTTT	CASRGTDSGNTIYF
few	TRBJ1-4	-	TRBV5-1	TGCGCCAGCAGCTTGGCTACAGGCGGTGAAAAACTGTTTTTT	CASSLATGGEKLFF
once	TRBJ2-6	-	TRBV24-1	TGTGCCACCAGTCGGGGATTTCCTGGGGCCAACGTCCTGACTTTC	CATSRGFPGANVLTF
-	TRBJ1-2	TRBD1	TRBV29-1	TGCAGCGTTGATGGACAGGGGTGGGGTGAAGGCTACACCTTC	CSVDGQGWGEGYTF
-	TRBJ1-2	-	TRBV18	TGTGCCAGCTCACCCCCCTCTAACTATGGCTACACCTTC	CASSPPSNYGYTF
few	TRBJ2-5	-	TRBV7-3	TGTGCCAGCAGCTTACGGCCCGGGGAGACCCAGTACTTC	CASSLRPGETQYF
-	TRBJ1-1	TRBD1	TRBV2	TGTGCCAGCAGTTCTCAGGGGGCGGCTGAAGCTTTCTTT	CASSSQGAAEAFF
-	TRBJ1-2	-	TRBV18	TGTGCCAGTGAAAGAGCCCCAGGGGATGGCTACACCTTC	CASERAPGDGYTF
-	TRBJ1-2	-	TRBV5-8	TGTGCCAGCAGCTTCGGGGTTGGCTATGGCTACACCTTC	CASSFGVGYGYTF
-	TRBJ2-3	TRBD2	TRBV30	TGTGCCTGGCGGGGGGTAGCGGGGGGCCCCACAGATACGCAGTATTTT	CAWRGVAGGPTDTQYF
-	TRBJ1-4	-	TRBV2	TGTGCCAGCAGTGGTGGGGGGATCTTTGAAAAACTGTTTTTT	CASSGGGIFEKLFF
-	TRBJ2-3	TRBD1	TRBV6-5	TGTGCCAGCAGCCGGGACAGGGGACGGGAAGATACGCAGTATTTT	CASSRDRGREDTQYF
-	TRBJ1-1	-	TRBV5-8	TGTGCCAGCAGCCGGGGTGCGGGGGGTAACACTGAAGCTTTCTTT	CASSRGAGGNTEAFF
-	TRBJ1-1	-	TRBV2	TGTGCCAGCAGAGGGGTGGGGATGAACACTGAAGCTTTCTTT	CASRGVGMNTEAFF
once	TRBJ2-1	TRBD2	TRBV5-1	TGCGCCAGCAGCTATCTAGCGGGGTCCAATGAGCAGTTCTTC	CASSYLAGSNEQFF
-	TRBJ1-1	TRBD1	TRBV30	TGTGCCTGCCGGGACAGGGTGACCACTGAAGCTTTCTTT	CACRDRVTTEAFF
-	TRBJ2-7	-	TRBV3-1/TRBV3-2	TGTGCCAGCAGCCGGAGGTACGAGCAGTACTTC	CASSRRYEQYF
-	TRBJ2-3	-	TRBV19	TGTGCCAGCGCGTTGGTTAGCACAGATACGCAGTATTTT	CASALVSTDTQYF
-	TRBJ2-4	-	TRBV19	TGTGCCAGTAGTGAAGACCCCGGGGGCATTCAGTACTTC	CASSEDPGGIQYF
-	TRBJ1-1	TRBD1	TRBV27	TGTGCCAGCAGTCCTATTCGACAGGGGGCTGAAGCTTTCTTT	CASSPIRQGAEAFF
-	TRBJ1-4	-	TRBV5-6	TGTGCCAGCAGCCGTTTGGTTACAGGGAACGAAAAACTGTTTTTT	CASSRLVTGNEKLFF
-	TRBJ1-2	TRBD1	TRBV10-3	TGTGCCATCGGGCAGGGGGCTGGTGGCTACACCTTC	CAIGQGAGGYTF
-	TRBJ1-2	TRBD1	TRBV24-1	TGTGCCACCAGTGATGGACAGGGTTTGGATGGCTACACCTTC	CATSDGQGLDGYTF
-	TRBJ1-1	-	TRBV5-1	TGCGCCAGCAGCTTTTTTACCGCGGGATCGGGGACTGAAGCTTTCTTT	CASSFFTAGSGTEAFF
-	TRBJ2-5	-	TRBV7-9	TGTGCCAGCAGCTTTCCAGGGTCCGAGACCCAGTACTTC	CASSFPGSETQYF
once	TRBJ1-4	-	TRBV9	TGTGCCAGCAGCGTAGGGTGGTTAGATGAAAAACTGTTTTTT	CASSVGWLDEKLFF
few	TRBJ2-3	TRBD2	TRBV29-1	TGCAGCTCCCGGGCGGGGGGATACACAGATACGCAGTATTTT	CSSRAGGYTDTQYF
-	TRBJ1-1	TRBD1	TRBV27	TGTGCCAGCAGTACAGGGGGAGAAACTGAAGCTTTCTTT	CASSTGGETEAFF
-	TRBJ2-7	TRBD1	TRBV2	TGTGCCAGCCGTCAAACAGGGGCTGCACGGGAGCAGTACTTC	CASRQTGAAREQYF
-	TRBJ2-1	-	TRBV5-1	TGCGCCAGCAGCTTGGGCCGTCTAGAGTACAATGAGCAGTTCTTC	CASSLGRLEYNEQFF
-	TRBJ1-2	-	TRBV28	TGTGCCAGCAGTACCCTGGGGGGAGGCTACACCTTC	CASSTLGGGYTF